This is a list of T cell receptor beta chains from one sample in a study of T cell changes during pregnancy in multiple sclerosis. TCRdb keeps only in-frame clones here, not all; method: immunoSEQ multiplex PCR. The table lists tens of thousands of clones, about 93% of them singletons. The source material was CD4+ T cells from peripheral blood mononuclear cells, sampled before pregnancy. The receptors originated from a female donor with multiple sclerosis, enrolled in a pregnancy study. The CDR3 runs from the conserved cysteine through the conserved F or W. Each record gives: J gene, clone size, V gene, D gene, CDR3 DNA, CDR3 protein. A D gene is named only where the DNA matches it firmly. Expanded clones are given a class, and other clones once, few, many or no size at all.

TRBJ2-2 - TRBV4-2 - TGTGCCAGCAGCCCCCAGACTCTAGACAGCCGGACCGGGGAGCTGTTTTTT CASSPQTLDSRTGELFF
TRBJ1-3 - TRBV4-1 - TGCGCCAGCAGCCAAGAGGAGGGTGGAAACACCATATATTTT CASSQEEGGNTIYF
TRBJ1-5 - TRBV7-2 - TGTGCCACCTCGGAGCGGGGGGATCAGCCCCAGCATTTT CATSERGDQPQHF
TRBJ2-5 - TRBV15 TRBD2 TGTGCCACCAGCAGAGATCTAGCGGACCAAGAGACCCAGTACTTC CATSRDLADQETQYF
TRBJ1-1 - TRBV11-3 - TGTGCCAGCAGCTCTATATGGACTGAAGCTTTCTTT CASSSIWTEAFF
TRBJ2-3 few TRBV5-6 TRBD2 TGTGCCAGCAGCATACTAGCGGGGGGGCCCGATACGCAGTATTTT CASSILAGGPDTQYF
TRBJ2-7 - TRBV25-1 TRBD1 TGTGCCAGCGACAGGGGCACCTACGAGCAGTACTTC CASDRGTYEQYF
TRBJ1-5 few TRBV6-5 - TGTGCCAGCAGTTACAGCGACGATCAGCCCCAGCATTTT CASSYSDDQPQHF
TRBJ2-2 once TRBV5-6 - TGTGCCAGCAGCTTTAATAGATACACCGGGGAGCTGTTTTTT CASSFNRYTGELFF
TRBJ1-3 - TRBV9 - TGTGCCAGCAGCTCCGGTGGCTCTGGAAACACCATATATTTT CASSSGGSGNTIYF
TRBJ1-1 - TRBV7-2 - TGTGCCAGCAGCTTAGGTACAGGGAACACTGAAGCTTTCTTT CASSLGTGNTEAFF
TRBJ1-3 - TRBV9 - TGTGCCAGCAGCAACATAGGGGTTACACCCGGAAACACCATATATTTT CASSNIGVTPGNTIYF
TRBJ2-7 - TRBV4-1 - TGCGCCAGCAGCCGTCACGAGGACACCGACTACGAGCAGTACTTC CASSRHEDTDYEQYF
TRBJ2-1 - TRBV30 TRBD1 TGTGCCTGGGATACGGCAGGGGGCCATGGTGGTGAGCAGTTCTTC CAWDTAGGHGGEQFF
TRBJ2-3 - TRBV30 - TGTGCCTGGAGTGTACCAGGCCCTAGCACAGATACGCAGTATTTT CAWSVPGPSTDTQYF
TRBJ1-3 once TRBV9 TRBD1 TGTGCCAGCAGCGTAGAGGGGGACAGGCTGGACACCATATATTTT CASSVEGDRLDTIYF
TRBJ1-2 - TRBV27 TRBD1 TGTGCCAGCAGCCCGCAGACAGGGGTATATGGCTACACCTTC CASSPQTGVYGYTF
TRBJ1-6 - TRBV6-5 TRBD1 TGTGCCAGCAGGCTAGACAGGGCTTATTCACCCCTCCACTTT CASRLDRAYSPLHF
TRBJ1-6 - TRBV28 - TGTGCCAGCAGTTTATGGACGTCTAGCTCCTATAATTCACCCCTCCACTTT CASSLWTSSSYNSPLHF
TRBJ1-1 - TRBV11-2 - TGTGCCAGCAGCTTAGTCCAGGGATCCACTGAAGCTTTCTTT CASSLVQGSTEAFF
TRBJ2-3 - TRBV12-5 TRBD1 TGTGCTAGTGGTGCCCGGGACAGAGACACAGATACGCAGTATTTT CASGARDRDTDTQYF
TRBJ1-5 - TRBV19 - TGTGCCAGTAGAACAGAATTTTATAGCAATCAGCCCCAGCATTTT CASRTEFYSNQPQHF
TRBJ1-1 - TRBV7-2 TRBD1 TGTGCCAGCAGCTTAGAAATTTTGAGGGGGCGATTGAACACTGAAGCTTTCTTT CASSLEILRGRLNTEAFF
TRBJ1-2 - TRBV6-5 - TGTGCCAGCAGTTACTCGAAACAGAGCTATGGCTACACCTTC CASSYSKQSYGYTF
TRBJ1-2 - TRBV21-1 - TGTGCCAGCAGCTCTGAACAGGGGGCCTATGTTCGCGGCTACACCTTC CASSSEQGAYVRGYTF
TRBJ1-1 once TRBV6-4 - TGTGCCAGCAGTGTCGGGACTAACACTGAAGCTTTCTTT CASSVGTNTEAFF
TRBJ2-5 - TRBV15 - TGTGCCACCAGCAGGCCCGAAGGGCACGAGGGAGAGACCCAGTACTTC CATSRPEGHEGETQYF
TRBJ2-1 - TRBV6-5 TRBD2 TGTGCCAGCAGTTTCCTAGCGGGAGATTCCAATGAGCAGTTCTTC CASSFLAGDSNEQFF
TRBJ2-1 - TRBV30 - TGTGCCTCTAGACTAGGCTCCTACAATGAGCAGTTCTTC CASRLGSYNEQFF
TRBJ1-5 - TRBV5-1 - TGCGCCAGCAGCCCTATACCGGGGGGCAATCAGCCCCAGCATTTT CASSPIPGGNQPQHF
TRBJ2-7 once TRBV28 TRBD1 TGTGCCAGCAGATACTCACAGGGGTCCGTCACCGAGCAGTACTTC CASRYSQGSVTEQYF
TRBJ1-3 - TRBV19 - TGTGCCAGTAGTATTCTGGGAAACACCATATATTTT CASSILGNTIYF
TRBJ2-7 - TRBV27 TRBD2 TGTGCCAGCAAATGGGTGACTAGCGGGATTTACGAGCAGTACTTC CASKWVTSGIYEQYF
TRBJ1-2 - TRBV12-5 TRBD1 TGTGCTAGTGGTTTCCAAACAGGGGTGGGCGGCTACACCTTC CASGFQTGVGGYTF
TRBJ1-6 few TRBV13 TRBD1 TGTGCCAGCAGCCTCCGGGACAGGGGGAATTTTTCACCCCTCCACTTT CASSLRDRGNFSPLHF
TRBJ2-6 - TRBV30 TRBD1 TGTGCCTGGGACGCGGACAGGGCTACCTCTGGGGCCAACGTCCTGACTTTC CAWDADRATSGANVLTF
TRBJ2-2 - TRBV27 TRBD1 TGTGCCAGCAGAACAGGGGGCACGAACACCGGGGAGCTGTTTTTT CASRTGGTNTGELFF
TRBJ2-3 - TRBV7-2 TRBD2 TGTGCCAGCAGCTTAAACGGACTAGCGGGTACCCTAGGCACAGATACGCAGTATTTT CASSLNGLAGTLGTDTQYF
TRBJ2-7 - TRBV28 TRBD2 TGTGCCAGCGGAGCTAGCGGGATCCTAGTCGAGCAGTACTTC CASGASGILVEQYF
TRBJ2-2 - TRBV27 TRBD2 TGTGCCAGTAAACAGGGACTAGCGGGGACCGGGGAGCTGTTTTTT CASKQGLAGTGELFF
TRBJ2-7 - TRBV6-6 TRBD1 TGTGCCAGCAGTGACGAGGGACAGAATCTCTACGAGCAGTACTTC CASSDEGQNLYEQYF